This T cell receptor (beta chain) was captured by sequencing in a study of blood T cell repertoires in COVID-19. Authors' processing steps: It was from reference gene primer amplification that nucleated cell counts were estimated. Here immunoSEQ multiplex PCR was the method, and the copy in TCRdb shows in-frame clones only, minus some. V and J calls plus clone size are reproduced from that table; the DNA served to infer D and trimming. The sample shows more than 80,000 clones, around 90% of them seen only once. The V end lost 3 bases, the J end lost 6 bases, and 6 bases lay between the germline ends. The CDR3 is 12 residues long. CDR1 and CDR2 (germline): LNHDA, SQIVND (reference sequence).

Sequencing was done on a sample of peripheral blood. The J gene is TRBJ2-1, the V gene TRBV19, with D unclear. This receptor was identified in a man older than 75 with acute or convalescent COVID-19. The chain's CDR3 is CASSILLNEQFF. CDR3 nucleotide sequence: TGTGCCAGTAGTATCCTTCTCAATGAGCAGTTCTTC. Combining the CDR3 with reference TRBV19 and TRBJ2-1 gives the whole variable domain DGGITQSPKYLFRKEGQNVTLSCEQNLNHDAMYWYRQDPGQGLRLIYYSQIVNDFQKGDIAEGYSVSREKKESFPLTVTSAQKNPTAFYLCASSILLNEQFFGPGTRLTVL.